The subject of this entry is one T cell receptor (beta chain). This CDR3 has 14 residues. Germline V gives CDR1 KGHSH, CDR2 LQKENI. Trimming removed 2 bases from V and 5 bases from J, with 10 bases in between. This sample was taken from a study of blood T cell repertoires in COVID-19. Overall study context: Sample material is recorded as cDNA or gDNA derived from T cells, B-cell-depleted T cells, or PBMCs.

Some clones are missing from TCRdb's copy, which holds only in-frame ones; the method was immunoSEQ multiplex PCR. The data contain approximately 150,000 clones, about 86% of them singletons. The clonotype originates from a woman aged 70-85 years with acute or convalescent COVID-19. The chain employs TRBV18 and TRBJ2-1, with TRBD1 as a possible D gene (5 bases). The sample comprised peripheral blood. CDR3 bases: TGTGCCAGCTCACCAAATGGACAAAACAATGAGCAGTTCTTC. Protein product: CASSPNGQNNEQFF.